Below, 11 T cell receptor beta chains from the same sample are listed, as sequenced in a study of shared clonotypes between healthy human individuals. TCRdb's copy holds only in-frame clones and misses some; the assay was immunoSEQ multiplex PCR. The repertoire holds over 1.4 million clones, with roughly 96% as singletons. Sequencing input: naive CD4+ T cells sorted from blood. Stated subset: CD45RA+ positively selected. The source is a man aged 25 to 45 in good health.

A remark on this clone: A read error may account for a junction end that differs from germline. This rearrangement joins TRBV7-7 to TRBJ2-5; the D is unclear. This CDR3 has 16 amino acids. Germline V lookup: CDR1 SSHAT, CDR2 FNYEAQ (reference sequence). The CDR3 DNA reads as TGTGCTAGCAGCTCAAGAAGACTCCCCTACCAAGAGACCCAGTACTTC. Translating gives CASSSRRLPYQETQYF.

The chain couples TRBV18 to TRBJ2-3; D is unresolved. CDR3 length: 12 residues. From germline, CDR1 is KGHSH and CDR2 LQKENI. V lost 5 bases to trimming and J lost 6 bases, with 9 bases between them. CDR3 region: CASSATGDTQYF. In DNA form, the CDR3 reads TGTGCCAGCTCAGCCACTGGGGATACGCAGTATTTT.

The chain carries TRBV29-1 and TRBJ1-1; weak D call: TRBD1 (6 bases). The CDR3 is made up of 12 amino acids. Germline V CDR1 and CDR2: SQVTM, ANQGSEA. V gave up 7 bases and J gave up 1 base, with 10 bases separating them. The CDR3 DNA follows: TGCAGCGGGACAGAGCCGAACACTGAAGCTTTCTTT. Its translation is CSGTEPNTEAFF.

This chain uses TRBV2 with TRBJ2-1, with 11 positions matching TRBD2. Germline CDR1 SNHLY, CDR2 FYNNEI. After removal of 8 bases from V and 5 bases from J, the junction contained 8 bases not matched to a gene. The CDR3 is 15 amino acids. DNA of the CDR3: TGTGCCAGCTCCGGAAAGGGACTAGCGGACAATGAGCAGTTCTTC. Translated: CASSGKGLADNEQFF.

This rearrangement joins TRBV7-2 to TRBJ1-5; the D gene is possibly TRBD1 (6 bases). In germline, CDR1 is SGHTA, CDR2 FQGNSA. The V end lost 5 bases, the J end lost 4 bases, and 21 bases lay between the germline ends. The CDR3 is made up of 17 amino acids. The CDR3: CASSPGQFRVGNQPQHF. The CDR3 region has the DNA TGTGCCAGCAGCCCCGGACAGTTTAGAGTGGGAAATCAGCCCCAGCATTTT.

The chain combines TRBV9 with TRBJ2-7, with TRBD2 as a possible D gene (6 bases). V was cut by 3 bases and J by 2 bases, with 15 bases left in between. The CDR3 is made up of 15 amino acids. Germline V gene lookup returns CDR1 SGDLS and CDR2 YYNGEE. The CDR3 region is CASSGSHSGAYEQYF. For the CDR3, the DNA is TGTGCCAGCAGCGGAAGTCATAGCGGCGCCTACGAGCAGTACTTC.

The CDR3 region has the DNA TGTGCCAGCAGCTTAAGCTCTAGCGGACTGACAGATACGCAGTATTTT. The encoded protein is CASSLSSSGLTDTQYF. The chain uses TRBV7-3 and TRBJ2-3, with 7 bases lining up with TRBD2. The CDR3 length is 16 residues. Germline trimming cut 1 base from V and 3 bases from J; bases unmatched to any gene: 7. Germline V gene lookup returns CDR1 SGHTA and CDR2 FQGTGA.

This chain connects TRBV14 to TRBJ2-5; D assignment may be TRBD1 or TRBD2 (5 bases each). The CDR3 extends over 15 amino acids. In germline, CDR1 is SGHDN, CDR2 FVKESK. V lost 10 bases, J lost 3 bases, and 21 bases lay in between. For the CDR3, the DNA is TGTGCCACAACATCCGGGACCCCGATCAAAGAGACCCAGTACTTC. This translates into CATTSGTPIKETQYF.

The chain carries TRBV2 and TRBJ2-4; 8 bases map to TRBD2. Germline CDR1 reads SNHLY; CDR2 reads FYNNEI. The CDR3 is 14 residues long. V gave up 5 bases and J gave up 5 bases; unmatched junction bases: 5. CDR3 region: CASSRGLVENIQYF. DNA for the CDR3: TGTGCCAGCAGTAGGGGACTAGTGGAAAACATTCAGTACTTC. The variable domain in full, with the rest retrieved from reference TRBV2 and TRBJ2-4, is EPEVTQTPSHQVTQMGQEVILRCVPISNHLYFYWYRQILGQKVEFLVSFYNNEISEKSEIFDDQFSVERPDGSNFTLKIRSTKLEDSAMYFCASSRGLVENIQYFGAGTRLSVL.

This chain links TRBV2 with TRBJ2-7, with D hard to call. CDR1 SNHLY and CDR2 FYNNEI come from the germline V gene. V was cut by 6 bases and J by 3 bases, with 6 bases left in between. The CDR3 has 11 residues. In nucleotides, the CDR3 is TGTGCCAGCAGCCGTTTCTACGAGCAGTACTTC. Translated, it gives CASSRFYEQYF. The entire variable domain, with the rest obtained from reference TRBV2 and TRBJ2-7, is as follows: EPEVTQTPSHQVTQMGQEVILRCVPISNHLYFYWYRQILGQKVEFLVSFYNNEISEKSEIFDDQFSVERPDGSNFTLKIRSTKLEDSAMYFCASSRFYEQYFGPGTRLTVT.

CDR3 protein: CASSRTSGRALTDTQYF. Here the CDR3 DNA reads TGTGCCAGCAGTCGGACTAGCGGGAGGGCCCTTACAGATACGCAGTATTTT. The rearrangement joins TRBV27 to TRBJ2-3; 15 bases line up with TRBD2. Germline V gene sequence: CDR1 MNHEY, CDR2 SMNVEV (reference sequence). CDR3 length: 17 residues. After removal of 5 bases from V and 3 bases from J, the junction contained 6 bases not matched to a gene.